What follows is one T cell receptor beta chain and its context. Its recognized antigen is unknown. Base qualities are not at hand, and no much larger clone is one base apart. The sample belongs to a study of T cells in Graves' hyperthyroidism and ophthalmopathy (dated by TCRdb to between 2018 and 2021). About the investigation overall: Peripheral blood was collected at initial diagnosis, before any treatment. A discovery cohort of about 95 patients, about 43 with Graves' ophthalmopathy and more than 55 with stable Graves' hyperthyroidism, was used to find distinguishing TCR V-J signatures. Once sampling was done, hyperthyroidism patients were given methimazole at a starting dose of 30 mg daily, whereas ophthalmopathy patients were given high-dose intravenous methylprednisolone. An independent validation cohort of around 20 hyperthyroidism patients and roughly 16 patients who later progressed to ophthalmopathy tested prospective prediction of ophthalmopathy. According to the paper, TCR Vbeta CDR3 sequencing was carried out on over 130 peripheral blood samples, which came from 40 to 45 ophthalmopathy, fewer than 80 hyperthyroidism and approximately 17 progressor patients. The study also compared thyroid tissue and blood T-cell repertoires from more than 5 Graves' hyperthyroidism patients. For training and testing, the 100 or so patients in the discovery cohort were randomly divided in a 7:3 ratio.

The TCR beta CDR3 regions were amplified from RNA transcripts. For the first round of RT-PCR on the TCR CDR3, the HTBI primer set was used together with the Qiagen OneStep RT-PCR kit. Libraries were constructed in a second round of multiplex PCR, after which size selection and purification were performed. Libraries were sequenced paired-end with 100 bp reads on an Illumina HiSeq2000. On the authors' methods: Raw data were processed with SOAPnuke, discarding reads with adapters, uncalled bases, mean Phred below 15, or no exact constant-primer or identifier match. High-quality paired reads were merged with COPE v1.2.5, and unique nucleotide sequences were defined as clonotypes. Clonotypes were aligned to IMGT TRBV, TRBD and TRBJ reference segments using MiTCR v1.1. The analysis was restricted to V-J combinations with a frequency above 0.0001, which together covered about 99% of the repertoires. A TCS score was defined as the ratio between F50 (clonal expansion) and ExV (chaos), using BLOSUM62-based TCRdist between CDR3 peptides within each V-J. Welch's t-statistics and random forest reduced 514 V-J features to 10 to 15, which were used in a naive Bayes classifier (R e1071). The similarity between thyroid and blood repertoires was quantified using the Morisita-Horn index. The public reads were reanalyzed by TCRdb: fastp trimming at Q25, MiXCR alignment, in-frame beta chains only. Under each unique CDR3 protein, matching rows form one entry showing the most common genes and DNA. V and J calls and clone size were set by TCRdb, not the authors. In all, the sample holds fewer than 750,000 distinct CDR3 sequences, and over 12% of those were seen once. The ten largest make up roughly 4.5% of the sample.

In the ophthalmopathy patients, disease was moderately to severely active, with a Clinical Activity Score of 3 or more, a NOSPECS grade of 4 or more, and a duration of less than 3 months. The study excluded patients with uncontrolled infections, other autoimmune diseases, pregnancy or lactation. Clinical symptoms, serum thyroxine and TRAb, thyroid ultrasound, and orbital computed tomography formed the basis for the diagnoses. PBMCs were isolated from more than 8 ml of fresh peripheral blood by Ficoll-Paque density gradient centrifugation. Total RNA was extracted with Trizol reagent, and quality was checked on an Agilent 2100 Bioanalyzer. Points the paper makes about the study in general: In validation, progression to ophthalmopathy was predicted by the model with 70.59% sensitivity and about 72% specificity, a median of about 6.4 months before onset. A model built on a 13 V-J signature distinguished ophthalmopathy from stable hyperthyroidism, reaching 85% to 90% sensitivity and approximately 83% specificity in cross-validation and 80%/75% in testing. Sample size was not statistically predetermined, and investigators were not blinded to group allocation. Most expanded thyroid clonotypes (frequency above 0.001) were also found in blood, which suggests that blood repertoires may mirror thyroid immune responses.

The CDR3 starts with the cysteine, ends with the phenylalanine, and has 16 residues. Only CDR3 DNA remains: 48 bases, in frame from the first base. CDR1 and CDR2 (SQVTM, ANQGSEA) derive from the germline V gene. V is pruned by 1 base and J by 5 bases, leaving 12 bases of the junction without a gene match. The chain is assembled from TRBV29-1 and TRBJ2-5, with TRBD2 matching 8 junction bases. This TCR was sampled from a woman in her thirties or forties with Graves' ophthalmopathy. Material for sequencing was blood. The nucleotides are TGCAGCGTTGAAGGCCCACTATCGGGAGGGCTGGAGACCCAGTACTTC. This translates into CSVEGPLSGGLETQYF.